This is a list of T cell receptor beta chains from one sample in a study of T cell responses to AZD1222 COVID-19 vaccine. The data were produced by immunoSEQ multiplex PCR, yet TCRdb's version contains in-frame clones alone and is incomplete. The sample yields 120,000 or so clones, around 92% seen once. Sequencing was performed on peripheral blood, taken on day 0 of AZD1222 vaccination. The source is an adult in good health. Both conserved end residues are part of each CDR3. The listing skips clone size in some rows; elsewhere it reads once, few, many or a size class.

clone_size,v_call,j_call,cdr3_aa
.,TRBV19,TRBJ1-1,CASSQRVRTEAFF
.,TRBV3-1/TRBV3-2,TRBJ2-5,CASSQALGGAYQETQYF
once,TRBV28,TRBJ2-5,CASSLSGETQYF
once,TRBV19,TRBJ1-6,CASRSTGTVNSPLHF
.,TRBV9,TRBJ2-1,CASSLRGTSGILDEQFF
.,TRBV6-5,TRBJ1-5,CASGQDASNQPQHF
.,TRBV7-9,TRBJ1-1,CASSSSRGWNTEAFF
.,TRBV9,TRBJ1-3,CASSVAWGDTIYF
once,TRBV6-5,TRBJ1-1,CASSLDPYRLPEAFF
.,TRBV6-7,TRBJ1-6,CASSSFRDRGPYNSPLHF
.,TRBV7-2,TRBJ2-7,CASSLHGTGAYEQYF
.,TRBV4-2,TRBJ1-1,CASSHLLRGEQEAFF
.,TRBV18,TRBJ2-7,CASSPDYRAGVGYEQYF
.,TRBV7-2,TRBJ2-7,CASSLATSGRFYEQYF
.,TRBV4-3,TRBJ1-1,CASSEDLNTEAFF
.,TRBV27,TRBJ1-1,CASSLQQGATEAFF
.,TRBV21-1,TRBJ1-3,CASSLRGSKDRSSSGNTIYF
.,TRBV5-5,TRBJ2-7,CASSWDRSYEQYF
.,TRBV10-3,TRBJ2-3,CAISERSSDTQYF
.,TRBV5-6,TRBJ1-1,CASSRALVGNTEAFF
.,TRBV4-1,TRBJ2-1,CASGGSTYNEQFF
.,TRBV28,TRBJ1-2,CASSLGNRGGYTF
.,TRBV13,TRBJ1-1,CASRFQGWTEAFF
once,TRBV11-2,TRBJ2-7,CASSLSRGRGVTYEQYF
.,TRBV18,TRBJ1-5,CASSTTRDSNQPQHF
once,TRBV7-2,TRBJ1-2,CASSLGQGRYGYTF
once,TRBV14,TRBJ1-1,CASSQGTFPQAFF
.,TRBV5-6,TRBJ2-5,CASSKGLAGEQETQYF
.,TRBV18,TRBJ2-7,CASSPRQTYEQYF
.,TRBV9,TRBJ1-1,CASSVGKPESNTEAFF
once,TRBV6-5,TRBJ1-2,CASSLTRGQGEDYTF
.,TRBV6-2/TRBV6-3,TRBJ2-7,CASSYVSSYEQYF
.,TRBV6-5,TRBJ1-5,CASAPRGGNQPQHF
.,TRBV7-2,TRBJ1-6,CASSLDRGGSPLHF
.,TRBV28,TRBJ2-3,CASSLVLAGEQYF
.,TRBV5-1,TRBJ2-1,CASSSASRGQGNEQFF
.,TRBV6-5,TRBJ1-4,CASSYSRVATNEKLFF
.,TRBV28,TRBJ2-7,CASSSYNKRPHEQYF
.,TRBV29-1,TRBJ1-4,CSVLQGTLFF
.,TRBV6-5,TRBJ2-7,CASRPDRSSYEQYF
.,TRBV19,TRBJ2-1,CASSIREEKQFF
.,TRBV7-9,TRBJ1-1,CASSSSETGWAEAFF
.,TRBV9,TRBJ2-1,CASSVGAGTVYNEQFF
.,TRBV5-1,TRBJ1-6,CASSLAYRGNSPLHF
.,TRBV5-1,TRBJ2-7,CASREQGAHEQYF
.,TRBV7-8,TRBJ1-6,CASSRDSYSPLHF
.,TRBV19,TRBJ1-1,CASTPLPVVLPNTEAFF
once,TRBV11-3,TRBJ2-1,CASSPRLAGVQFF
.,TRBV28,TRBJ2-1,CASSWTGFNEQFF
.,TRBV19,TRBJ2-7,CASSMAPWKRENIEQYF
.,TRBV18,TRBJ1-1,CASSPSRDEAFF
.,TRBV10-3,TRBJ1-1,CAILGTENTEAFF
.,TRBV10-3,TRBJ2-5,CAISESDGVETPQYF
once,TRBV3-1/TRBV3-2,TRBJ1-2,CASSHSGGGFYGYTF
.,TRBV27,TRBJ1-6,CASSFNRESSYNSPLHF
.,TRBV4-1,TRBJ2-1,CASSQDRRLALFF
.,TRBV5-4,TRBJ1-1,CASSRDRGIGNTEAFF
.,TRBV13,TRBJ1-1,CASSLGESFSHNTEAFF
.,TRBV4-3,TRBJ1-2,CASSPRFAIVRGYTF
.,TRBV4-3,TRBJ1-1,CASSQGREGEAFF